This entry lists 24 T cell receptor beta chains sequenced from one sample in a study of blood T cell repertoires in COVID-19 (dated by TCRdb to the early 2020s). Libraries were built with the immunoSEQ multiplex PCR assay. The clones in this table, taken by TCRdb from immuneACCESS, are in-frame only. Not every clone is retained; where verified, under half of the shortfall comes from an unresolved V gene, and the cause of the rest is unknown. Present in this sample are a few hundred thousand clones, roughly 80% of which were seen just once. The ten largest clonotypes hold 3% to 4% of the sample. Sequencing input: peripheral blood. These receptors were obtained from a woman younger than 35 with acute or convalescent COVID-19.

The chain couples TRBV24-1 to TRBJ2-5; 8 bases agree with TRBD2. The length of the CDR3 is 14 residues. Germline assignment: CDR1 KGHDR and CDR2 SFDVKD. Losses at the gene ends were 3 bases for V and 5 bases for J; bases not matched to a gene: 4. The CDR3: CATSDRLAGETQYF. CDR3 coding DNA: TGTGCCACCAGTGATAGGCTAGCGGGTGAGACCCAGTACTTC.

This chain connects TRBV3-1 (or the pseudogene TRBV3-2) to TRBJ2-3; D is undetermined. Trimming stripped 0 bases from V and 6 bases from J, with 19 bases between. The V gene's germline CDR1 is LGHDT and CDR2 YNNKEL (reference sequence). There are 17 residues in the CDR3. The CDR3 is CASSQEVREHFRDTQYF. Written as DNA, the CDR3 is TGTGCCAGCAGCCAAGAGGTGCGCGAGCATTTTCGGGATACGCAGTATTTT.

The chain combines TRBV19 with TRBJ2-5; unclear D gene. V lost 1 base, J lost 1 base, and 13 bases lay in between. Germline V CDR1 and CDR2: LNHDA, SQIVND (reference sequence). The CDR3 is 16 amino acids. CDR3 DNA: TGTGCCAGTAGTATAGGGCGGAGAGGCTCCCAAGAGACCCAGTACTTC. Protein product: CASSIGRRGSQETQYF.

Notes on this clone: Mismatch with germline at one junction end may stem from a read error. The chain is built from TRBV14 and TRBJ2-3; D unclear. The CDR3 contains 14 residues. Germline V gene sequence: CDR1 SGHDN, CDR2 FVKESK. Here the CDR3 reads CASSQVFGTVTQYF. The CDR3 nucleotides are TGTGCCAGCAGCCAAGTATTCGGAACAGTTACGCAGTATTTT.

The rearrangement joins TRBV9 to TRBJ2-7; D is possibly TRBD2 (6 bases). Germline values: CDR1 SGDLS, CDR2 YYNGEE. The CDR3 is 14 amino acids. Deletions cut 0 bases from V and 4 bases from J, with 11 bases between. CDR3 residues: CASSVGGLQYEQYF. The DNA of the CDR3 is TGTGCCAGCAGCGTAGGGGGACTGCAATACGAGCAGTACTTC. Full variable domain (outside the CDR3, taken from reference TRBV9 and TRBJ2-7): DSGVTQTPKHLITATGQRVTLRCSPRSGDLSVYWYQQSLDQGLQFLIQYYNGEERAKGNILERFSAQQFPDLHSELNLSSLELGDSALYFCASSVGGLQYEQYFGPGTRLTVT.

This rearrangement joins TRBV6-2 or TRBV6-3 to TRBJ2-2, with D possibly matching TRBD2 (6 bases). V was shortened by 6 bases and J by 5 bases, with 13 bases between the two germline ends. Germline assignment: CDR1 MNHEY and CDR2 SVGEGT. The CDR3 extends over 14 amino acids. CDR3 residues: CASSNLLATGELFF. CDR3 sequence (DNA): TGTGCCAGCAGCAATCTACTAGCTACCGGGGAGCTGTTTTTT.

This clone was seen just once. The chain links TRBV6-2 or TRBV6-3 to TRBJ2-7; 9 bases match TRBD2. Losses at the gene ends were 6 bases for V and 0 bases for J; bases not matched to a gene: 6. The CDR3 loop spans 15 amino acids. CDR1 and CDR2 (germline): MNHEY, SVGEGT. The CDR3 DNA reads TGTGCCAGCAGATACCTAGCGGGAAACTCCTACGAGCAGTACTTC. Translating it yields CASRYLAGNSYEQYF.

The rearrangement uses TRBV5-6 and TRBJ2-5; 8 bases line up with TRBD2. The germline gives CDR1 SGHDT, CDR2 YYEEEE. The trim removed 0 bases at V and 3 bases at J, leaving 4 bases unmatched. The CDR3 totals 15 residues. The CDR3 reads CASSLVVLAEETQYF. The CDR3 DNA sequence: TGTGCCAGCAGCTTGGTGGTACTAGCGGAAGAGACCCAGTACTTC.

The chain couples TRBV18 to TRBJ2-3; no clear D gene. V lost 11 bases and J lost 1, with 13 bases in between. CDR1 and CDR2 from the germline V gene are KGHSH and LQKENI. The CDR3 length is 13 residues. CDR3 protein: CALGGSRTDTQYF. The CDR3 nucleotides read TGTGCCCTCGGCGGCTCACGCACAGATACGCAGTATTTT.

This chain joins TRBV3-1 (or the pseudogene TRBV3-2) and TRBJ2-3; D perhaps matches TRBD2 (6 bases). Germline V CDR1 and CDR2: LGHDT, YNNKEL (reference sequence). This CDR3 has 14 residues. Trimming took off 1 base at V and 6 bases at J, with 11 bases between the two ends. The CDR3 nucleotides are TGTGCCAGCAGCCAAGCGGGGGAAGGGGATACGCAGTATTTT. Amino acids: CASSQAGEGDTQYF.

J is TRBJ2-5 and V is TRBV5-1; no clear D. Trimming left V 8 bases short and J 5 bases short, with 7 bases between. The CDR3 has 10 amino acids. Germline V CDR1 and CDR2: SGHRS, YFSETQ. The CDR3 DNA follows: TGCGCCAGTGCCGGGGAGACCCAGTACTTC. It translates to CASAGETQYF.

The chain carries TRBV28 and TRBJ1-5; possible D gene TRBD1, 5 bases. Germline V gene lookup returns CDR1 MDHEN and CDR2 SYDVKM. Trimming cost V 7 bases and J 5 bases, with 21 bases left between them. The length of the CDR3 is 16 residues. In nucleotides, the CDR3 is TGTGCCAGCACCCCGACGGGTGGGGGGTTCGATCAGCCCCAGCATTTT. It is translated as CASTPTGGGFDQPQHF.

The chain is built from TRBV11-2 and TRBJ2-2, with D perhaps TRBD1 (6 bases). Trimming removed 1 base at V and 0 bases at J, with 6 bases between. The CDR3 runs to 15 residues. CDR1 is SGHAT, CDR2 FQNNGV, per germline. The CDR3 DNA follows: TGTGCCAGCAGCTTAGGGACAGCGAACACCGGGGAGCTGTTTTTT. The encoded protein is CASSLGTANTGELFF.

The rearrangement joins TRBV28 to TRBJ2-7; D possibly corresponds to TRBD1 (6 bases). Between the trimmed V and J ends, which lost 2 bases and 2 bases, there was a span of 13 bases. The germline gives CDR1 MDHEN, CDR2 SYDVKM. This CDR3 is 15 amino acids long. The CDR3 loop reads CASSLPAGQPYEQYF. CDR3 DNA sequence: TGTGCCAGCAGTTTACCGGCAGGACAGCCCTACGAGCAGTACTTC.

DNA of the CDR3: TGTGCCACCAGGAAAGGTATGAGCGCCTACGAGCAGTACTTC. Its protein is CATRKGMSAYEQYF. The chain carries TRBV24-1 and TRBJ2-7; D is undetermined. Germline V gene sequence: CDR1 KGHDR, CDR2 SFDVKD. This CDR3 spans 14 amino acids. V lost 7 bases and J 2 bases, leaving 14 bases between the germline ends.

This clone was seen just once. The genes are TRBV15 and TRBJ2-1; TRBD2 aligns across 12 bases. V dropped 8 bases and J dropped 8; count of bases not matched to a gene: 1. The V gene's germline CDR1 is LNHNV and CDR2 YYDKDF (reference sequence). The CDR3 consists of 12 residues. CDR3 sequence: CATRLAGDEQFF. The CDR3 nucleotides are TGTGCCACCCGACTAGCGGGAGATGAGCAGTTCTTC.

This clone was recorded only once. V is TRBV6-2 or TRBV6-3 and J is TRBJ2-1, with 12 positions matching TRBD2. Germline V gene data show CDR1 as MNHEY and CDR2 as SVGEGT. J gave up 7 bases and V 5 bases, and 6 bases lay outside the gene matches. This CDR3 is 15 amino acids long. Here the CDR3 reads CASSKLAGGRNEQFF. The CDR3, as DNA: TGTGCCAGCAGTAAACTAGCGGGAGGTCGGAATGAGCAGTTCTTC.

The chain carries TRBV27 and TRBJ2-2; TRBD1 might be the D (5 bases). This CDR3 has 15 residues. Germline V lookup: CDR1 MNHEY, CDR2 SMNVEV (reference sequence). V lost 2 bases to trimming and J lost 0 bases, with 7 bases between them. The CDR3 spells CASSLGRANTGELFF. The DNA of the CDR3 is TGTGCCAGCAGTTTAGGCAGGGCGAACACCGGGGAGCTGTTTTTT.

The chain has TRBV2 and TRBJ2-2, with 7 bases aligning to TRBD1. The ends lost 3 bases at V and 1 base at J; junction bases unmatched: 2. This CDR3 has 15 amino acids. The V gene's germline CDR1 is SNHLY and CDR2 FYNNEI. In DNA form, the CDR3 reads TGTGCCAGCAGTGATGGGACAGTGAACACCGGGGAGCTGTTTTTT. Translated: CASSDGTVNTGELFF. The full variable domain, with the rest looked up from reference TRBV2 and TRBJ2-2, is EPEVTQTPSHQVTQMGQEVILRCVPISNHLYFYWYRQILGQKVEFLVSFYNNEISEKSEIFDDQFSVERPDGSNFTLKIRSTKLEDSAMYFCASSDGTVNTGELFFGEGSRLTVL.

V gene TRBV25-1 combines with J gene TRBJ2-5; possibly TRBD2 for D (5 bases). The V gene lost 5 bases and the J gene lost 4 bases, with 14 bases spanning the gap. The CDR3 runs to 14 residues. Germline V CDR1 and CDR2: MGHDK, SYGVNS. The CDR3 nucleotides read TGTGCCAGCAGTAGGAGCGGAAGAGGAGAGACCCAGTACTTC. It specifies CASSRSGRGETQYF.

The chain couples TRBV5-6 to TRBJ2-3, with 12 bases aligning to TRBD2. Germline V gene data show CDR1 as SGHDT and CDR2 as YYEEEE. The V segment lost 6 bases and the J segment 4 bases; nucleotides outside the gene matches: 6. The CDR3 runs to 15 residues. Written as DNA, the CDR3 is TGTGCCAGCACCTCGACTAGCGGGAGCTCAGATACGCAGTATTTT. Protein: CASTSTSGSSDTQYF. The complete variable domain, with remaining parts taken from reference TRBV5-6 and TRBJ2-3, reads DAGVTQSPTHLIKTRGQQVTLRCSPKSGHDTVSWYQQALGQGPQFIFQYYEEEERQRGNFPDRFSGHQFPNYSSELNVNALLLGDSALYLCASTSTSGSSDTQYFGPGTRLTVL.

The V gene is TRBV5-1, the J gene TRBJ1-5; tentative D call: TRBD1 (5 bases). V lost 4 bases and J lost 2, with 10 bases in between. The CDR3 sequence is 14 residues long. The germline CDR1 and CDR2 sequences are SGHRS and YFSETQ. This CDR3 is CASSPGDRNQPQHF. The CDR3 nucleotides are TGCGCCAGCAGCCCGGGGGACCGCAATCAGCCCCAGCATTTT. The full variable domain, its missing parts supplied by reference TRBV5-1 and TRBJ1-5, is KAGVTQTPRYLIKTRGQQVTLSCSPISGHRSVSWYQQTPGQGLQFLFEYFSETQRNKGNFPGRFSGRQFSNSRSEMNVSTLELGDSALYLCASSPGDRNQPQHFGDGTRLSIL.

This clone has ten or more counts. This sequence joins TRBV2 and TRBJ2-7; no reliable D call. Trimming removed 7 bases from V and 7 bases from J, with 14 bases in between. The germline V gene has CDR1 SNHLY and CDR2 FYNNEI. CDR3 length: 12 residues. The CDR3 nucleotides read TGTGCCAGCATGTTATTGATCGGGGAGCAGTACTTC. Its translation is CASMLLIGEQYF. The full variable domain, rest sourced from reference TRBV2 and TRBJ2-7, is EPEVTQTPSHQVTQMGQEVILRCVPISNHLYFYWYRQILGQKVEFLVSFYNNEISEKSEIFDDQFSVERPDGSNFTLKIRSTKLEDSAMYFCASMLLIGEQYFGPGTRLTVT.

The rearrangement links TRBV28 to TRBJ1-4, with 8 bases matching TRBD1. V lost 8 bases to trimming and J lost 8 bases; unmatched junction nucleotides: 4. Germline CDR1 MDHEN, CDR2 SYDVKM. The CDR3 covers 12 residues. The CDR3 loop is CASGQGFEKLFF. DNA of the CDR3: TGTGCCAGCGGACAGGGCTTCGAAAAACTGTTTTTT.